The 14 T cell receptor beta chains below were found in one sample sequenced in a study of T cell changes during pregnancy in multiple sclerosis. Some clones are missing from TCRdb's copy, which holds only in-frame ones; the method was immunoSEQ multiplex PCR. The data contain tens of thousands of clones, 91% of them seen just once; the ten biggest clones take up about 0.7%. Sequences were derived from peripheral blood, sampled in the third trimester of pregnancy. These TCRs come from a female donor in good health, enrolled as a control in a pregnancy study.

In DNA, the CDR3 is TGTGCCAGCGGACAGGGAAACACTGAAGCTTTCTTT. It translates to CASGQGNTEAFF. The chain is built from TRBV6-6 and TRBJ1-1, with TRBD1 matching over 8 bases. After removal of 8 bases from V and 2 bases from J, the junction contained 1 base not matched to a gene. This CDR3 is 12 amino acids long. The germline V gene has CDR1 MNHNY and CDR2 SVGAGI (reference sequence).

The rearrangement joins TRBV28 to TRBJ2-3, with 11 bases identical to TRBD1. Germline-derived CDR1 and CDR2 are MDHEN and SYDVKM. The junction had 11 bases not matched to a gene; V was cut back by 3 bases and J by 3 bases. The CDR3 is 18 residues long. The CDR3 bases are TGTGCCAGCAGTTTGCCATACGGACAGGGGGCTGAGACAGATACGCAGTATTTT. It encodes CASSLPYGQGAETDTQYF.

Comment on this clone: The junction departs from the called germline gene at one end, perhaps through a read error. The chain uses TRBV7-2 and TRBJ2-7; the match to TRBD1 covers 8 bases. The germline CDR1 and CDR2 sequences are SGHTA and FQGNSA. The CDR3 length is 15 residues. The DNA of the CDR3 is TGTGCCAGCAGCGAACAGACAGGGGCCAACTACGAGCAGCACTTC. This codes for CASSEQTGANYEQHF.

The chain combines TRBV7-9 with TRBJ2-7; perhaps TRBD2 as D (5 bases). V lost 5 bases, J lost 4 bases, and 21 bases lay in between. The CDR3 contains 16 residues. The germline gives CDR1 SEHNR, CDR2 FQNEAQ (reference sequence). CDR3 DNA sequence: TGTGCCAGCAGCACTCGACTGGCCGGGGATTCTTACGAGCAGTACTTC. This gives the protein CASSTRLAGDSYEQYF.

V gene TRBV9 combines with J gene TRBJ1-4, with 7 bases fitting TRBD1. Per the germline V gene, CDR1 is SGDLS and CDR2 is YYNGEE. V gave up 2 bases and J gave up 5 bases; unmatched junction bases: 6. The CDR3 covers 15 residues. The CDR3 DNA reads TGTGCCAGCAGCGTGCACAGGGGCTCCAATGAAAAACTGTTTTTT. Encoded protein: CASSVHRGSNEKLFF.

The CDR3 nucleotides read TGTGCCAGCAGCCCCACCTCAGGGGGCTATGATGGCTACACCTTC. Translated: CASSPTSGGYDGYTF. This sequence joins TRBV7-2 and TRBJ1-2; 8 positions match TRBD1. This CDR3 is built from 15 residues. The germline V gene encodes CDR1 SGHTA and CDR2 FQGNSA. J lost 6 bases, V lost 5 bases, and 11 bases had no gene match.

This clone was picked up one time. V and J are TRBV11-2 and TRBJ1-2; D perhaps matches TRBD1 (6 bases). This CDR3 has 15 residues. Trimming took off 5 bases at V and 0 bases at J, with 13 bases between the two ends. The germline CDR1 and CDR2 sequences are SGHAT and FQNNGV. As DNA, the CDR3 is TGTGCCAGCAGCCCATCGGGGGGCGCTAACTATGGCTACACCTTC. The encoded protein is CASSPSGGANYGYTF.

CDR3 sequence reads: CATSRDVTSSGNTIYF. As DNA, the CDR3 is TGTGCCACCAGCAGAGATGTAACCAGCTCTGGAAACACCATATATTTT. The chain links TRBV15 to TRBJ1-3; D not resolved. V was cut by 0 bases and J by 0 bases, with 9 bases left in between. The CDR3 has 16 amino acids. Germline V gene lookup returns CDR1 LNHNV and CDR2 YYDKDF (reference sequence).

The chain joins TRBV6-1 to TRBJ2-7, with TRBD1 matching 9 bases. Germline V gives CDR1 MNHNS, CDR2 SASEGT. Trimming removed 2 bases from V and 2 bases from J; junction bases left unmatched: 4. CDR3 length equals 15 residues. The CDR3 bases are TGTGCCAGCAGTGAATGGGGACAGGGACCCTACGAGCAGTACTTC. This gives the protein CASSEWGQGPYEQYF.

The chain combines TRBV7-6 with TRBJ1-1, with TRBD1 identical over 9 bases. Germline V gene data show CDR1 as SGHVS and CDR2 as FNYEAQ. The CDR3 loop spans 15 amino acids. With 5 bases clipped from V and 5 bases from J, the junction kept 9 bases outside the gene matches. The CDR3 region is CASSIGTGQVTEAFF. CDR3 DNA: TGTGCCAGCAGCATAGGGACAGGGCAGGTTACTGAAGCTTTCTTT.

The rearrangement links TRBV28 to TRBJ2-1; TRBD2 aligns across 9 bases. Germline V gives CDR1 MDHEN, CDR2 SYDVKM. With V trimmed by 3 bases and J by 4 bases, 4 bases remained unmatched. This CDR3 region has 15 residues. CDR3 region: CASSLATSGYNEQFF. The CDR3 coding sequence is TGTGCCAGCAGTTTGGCGACTAGCGGATACAATGAGCAGTTCTTC.

The CDR3 spells CASSTSGGVVDEQYF. In nucleotides, the CDR3 is TGTGCCAGCAGTACTAGCGGGGGGGTGGTAGACGAGCAGTACTTC. J is TRBJ2-7 and V is TRBV27, with 13 bases matching TRBD2. There are 15 residues in the CDR3. Germline values: CDR1 MNHEY, CDR2 SMNVEV (reference sequence). V shed 5 bases, J shed 5 bases, and the junction held 6 bases outside the gene matches.

The genes are TRBV27 and TRBJ1-4; TRBD1 matches 9 bases. CDR3 length: 15 residues. With V trimmed by 5 bases and J by 7 bases, 8 bases remained unmatched. From germline, CDR1 is MNHEY and CDR2 SMNVEV (reference sequence). Here the CDR3 reads CASSPRGTGIEKLFF. For the CDR3, the DNA is TGTGCCAGCAGTCCAAGGGGGACAGGGATTGAAAAACTGTTTTTT.

The rearrangement joins TRBV19 to TRBJ2-7; possible D gene TRBD1, 5 bases. Germline loops: CDR1 LNHDA, CDR2 SQIVND (reference sequence). With 4 bases removed from V and 1 base from J, the gap between germline ends came to 11 bases. The CDR3 totals 14 residues. CDR3 in DNA: TGTGCCAGTAGTAAAGGGGTAAGGTCCTACGAGCAGTACTTC. It yields the protein CASSKGVRSYEQYF.